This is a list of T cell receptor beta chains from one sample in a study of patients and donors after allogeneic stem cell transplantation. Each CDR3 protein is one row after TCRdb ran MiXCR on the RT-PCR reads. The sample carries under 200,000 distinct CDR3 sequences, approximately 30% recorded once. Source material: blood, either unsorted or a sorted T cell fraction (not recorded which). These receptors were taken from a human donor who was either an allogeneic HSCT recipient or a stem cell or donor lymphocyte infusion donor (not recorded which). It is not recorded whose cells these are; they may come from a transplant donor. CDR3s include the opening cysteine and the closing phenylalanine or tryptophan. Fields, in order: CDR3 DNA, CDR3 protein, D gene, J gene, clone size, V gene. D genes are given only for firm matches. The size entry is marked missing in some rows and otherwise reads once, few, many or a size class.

DNA: TGTGCCAGCAGATCCCAGAGACTAGAAAGGGACGAGCAGTACTTC
CDR3: CASRSQRLERDEQYF
D: .
J: TRBJ2-7
size: .
V: TRBV6-5

DNA: TGTGCCAGCAGCCCCGGAAGGGCGGTAGGCACCGGGGAGCTGTTTTTT
CDR3: CASSPGRAVGTGELFF
D: .
J: TRBJ2-2
size: few
V: TRBV11-2

DNA: TGTGCCAGCAGCCAGACAGGGCACAGCTATGGCTACACCTTC
CDR3: CASSQTGHSYGYTF
D: TRBD1
J: TRBJ1-2
size: .
V: TRBV14

DNA: TGCGCCAGCAGCTCCGCGGACGTCGGCGAAAACTATGGCTACACCTTC
CDR3: CASSSADVGENYGYTF
D: .
J: TRBJ1-2
size: .
V: TRBV5-1

DNA: TGTGCCTTGGGTAGCGGAGGCACAGATACGCAGTATTTT
CDR3: CALGSGGTDTQYF
D: .
J: TRBJ2-3
size: .
V: TRBV30

DNA: TGTGCCACCAGCAGAGAGTTGGGACTCCTGTCTTACGAGCAGTACTTC
CDR3: CATSRELGLLSYEQYF
D: .
J: TRBJ2-7
size: .
V: TRBV15

DNA: TGTGCCAGCAGTTTAGCCGGGTATCCTGAAGCTTTCTTT
CDR3: CASSLAGYPEAFF
D: .
J: TRBJ1-1
size: .
V: TRBV12-3/TRBV12-4

DNA: TGTGCCAGCAGTTACTCTTCAACAGGGGGCTATGGCTACACCTTC
CDR3: CASSYSSTGGYGYTF
D: TRBD1
J: TRBJ1-2
size: .
V: TRBV6-5

DNA: TGCGCCAGCAGCTTGGAGTTCGCAGGGGGGGACTATGGCTACACCTTC
CDR3: CASSLEFAGGDYGYTF
D: TRBD1
J: TRBJ1-2
size: many
V: TRBV5-1

DNA: TGTGCCACCAGCAGTGAAGACAGCGCCAGGGATACGCAGTATTTT
CDR3: CATSSEDSARDTQYF
D: .
J: TRBJ2-3
size: .
V: TRBV15

DNA: TGCGCCAGCAGCTTGGGGGGTGGAACTCTCCCCGGACGCTCTGGAAACACCATATATTTT
CDR3: CASSLGGGTLPGRSGNTIYF
D: .
J: TRBJ1-3
size: .
V: TRBV5-1

DNA: TGCAGTGCTAGTTCGGACTCCTACGAGCAGTACTTC
CDR3: CSASSDSYEQYF
D: .
J: TRBJ2-7
size: few
V: TRBV20-1

DNA: TGTGCCACCAAGACAGGGCAGGCTGATACGCAGTATTTT
CDR3: CATKTGQADTQYF
D: TRBD1
J: TRBJ2-3
size: .
V: TRBV6-1